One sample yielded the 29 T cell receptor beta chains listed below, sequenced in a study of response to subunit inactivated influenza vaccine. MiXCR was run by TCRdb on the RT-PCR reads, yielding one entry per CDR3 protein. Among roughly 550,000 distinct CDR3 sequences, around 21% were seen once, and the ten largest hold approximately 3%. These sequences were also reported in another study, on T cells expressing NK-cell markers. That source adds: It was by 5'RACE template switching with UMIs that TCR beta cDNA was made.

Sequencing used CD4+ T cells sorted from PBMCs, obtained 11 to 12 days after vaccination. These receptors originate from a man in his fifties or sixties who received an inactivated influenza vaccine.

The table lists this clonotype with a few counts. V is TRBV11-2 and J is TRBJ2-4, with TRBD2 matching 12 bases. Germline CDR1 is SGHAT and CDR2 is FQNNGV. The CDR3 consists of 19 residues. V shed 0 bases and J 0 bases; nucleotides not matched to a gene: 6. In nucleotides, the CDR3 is TGTGCCAGCAGCTTAGATTCAGGACTAGCGGGACTAGCCAAAAACATTCAGTACTTC. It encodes CASSLDSGLAGLAKNIQYF.

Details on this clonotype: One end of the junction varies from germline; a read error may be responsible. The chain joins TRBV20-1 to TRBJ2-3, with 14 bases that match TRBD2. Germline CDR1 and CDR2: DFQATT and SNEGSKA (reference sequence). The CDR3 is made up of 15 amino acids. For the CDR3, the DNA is TGCAGTGCTGGGACTAGCGGGGGCCTCACAGATATGCAGTATTTT. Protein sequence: CSAGTSGGLTDMQYF.

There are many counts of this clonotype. In DNA form, the CDR3 reads TGCAGTGCTAGAGGGGGTGTGAACACTGAAGCTTTCTTT. Its protein is CSARGGVNTEAFF. The chain has TRBV20-1 and TRBJ1-1; D call uncertain. V gave up 1 base and J gave up 0 bases, with 6 bases separating them. CDR3 length equals 13 residues. CDR1 is DFQATT and CDR2 is SNEGSKA in the germline V gene (reference sequence).

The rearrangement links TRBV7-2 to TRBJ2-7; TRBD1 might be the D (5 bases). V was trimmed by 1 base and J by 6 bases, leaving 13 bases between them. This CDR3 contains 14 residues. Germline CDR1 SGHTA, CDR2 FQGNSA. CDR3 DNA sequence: TGTGCCAGCAGCTTAGGAGGAAGGGGATCCGAGCAGTACTTC. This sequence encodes CASSLGGRGSEQYF.

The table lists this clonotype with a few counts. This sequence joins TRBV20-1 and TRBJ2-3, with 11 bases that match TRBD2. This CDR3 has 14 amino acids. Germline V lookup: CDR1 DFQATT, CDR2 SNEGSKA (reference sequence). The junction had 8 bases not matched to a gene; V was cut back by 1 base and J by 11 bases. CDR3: CSARASGGPPGQYF. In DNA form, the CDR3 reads TGCAGTGCTAGAGCTAGCGGGGGGCCGCCCGGGCAGTATTTT.

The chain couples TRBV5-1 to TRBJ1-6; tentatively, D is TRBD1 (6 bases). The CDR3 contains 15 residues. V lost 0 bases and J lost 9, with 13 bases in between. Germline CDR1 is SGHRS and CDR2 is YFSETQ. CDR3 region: CASSLDTGWGSPLHF. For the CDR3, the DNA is TGCGCCAGCAGCTTGGATACAGGGTGGGGTTCACCCCTCCACTTT.

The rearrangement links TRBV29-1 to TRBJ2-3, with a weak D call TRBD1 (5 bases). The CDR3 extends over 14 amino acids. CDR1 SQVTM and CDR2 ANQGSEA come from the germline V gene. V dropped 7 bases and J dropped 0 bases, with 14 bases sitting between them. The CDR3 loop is CSAGQGFSTDTQYF. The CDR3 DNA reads TGCAGCGCCGGCCAGGGATTTAGCACAGATACGCAGTATTTT.

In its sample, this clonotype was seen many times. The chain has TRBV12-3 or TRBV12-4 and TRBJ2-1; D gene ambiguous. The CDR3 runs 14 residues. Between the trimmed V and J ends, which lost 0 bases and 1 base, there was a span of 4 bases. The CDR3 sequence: CASSLAESYNEQFF. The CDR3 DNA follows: TGTGCCAGCAGTTTAGCGGAATCCTACAATGAGCAGTTCTTC.

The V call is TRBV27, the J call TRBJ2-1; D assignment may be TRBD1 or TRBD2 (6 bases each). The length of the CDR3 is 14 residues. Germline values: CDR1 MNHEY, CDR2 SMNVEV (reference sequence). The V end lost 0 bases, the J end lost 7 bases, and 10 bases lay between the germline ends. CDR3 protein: CASSLSGGSNEQFF. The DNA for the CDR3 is TGTGCCAGCAGTTTATCGGGGGGCTCGAATGAGCAGTTCTTC.

CDR3 in amino acids: CATSDWDGPTDTQYF. Here the CDR3 DNA reads TGTGCCACCAGTGATTGGGACGGACCCACAGATACGCAGTATTTT. The V call is TRBV24-1, the J call TRBJ2-3, with D perhaps matching TRBD1 or TRBD2 (5 bases each). The CDR3 is made up of 15 amino acids. Trimming took 2 bases from V and 2 from J, leaving 10 bases between them. Germline assignment: CDR1 KGHDR and CDR2 SFDVKD.

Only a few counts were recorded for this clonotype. The CDR3 sequence is CASSQEGGAFF. The DNA for the CDR3 is TGTGCCAGCAGCCAAGAAGGGGGGGCTTTCTTT. V usage is TRBV3-1 and J usage is TRBJ1-1, with TRBD1 as a possible D gene (6 bases). Germline V gene data show CDR1 as LGHDT and CDR2 as YNNKEL (reference sequence). Trimming took 0 bases from V and 11 from J, leaving 7 bases between them. There are 11 residues in the CDR3.

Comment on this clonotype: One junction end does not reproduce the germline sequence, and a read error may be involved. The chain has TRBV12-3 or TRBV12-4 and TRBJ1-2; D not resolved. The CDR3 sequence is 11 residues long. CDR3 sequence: CASSGGPSPLF. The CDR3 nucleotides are TGTGCCAGCAGTGGAGGACCCTCCCCGCTCTTC.

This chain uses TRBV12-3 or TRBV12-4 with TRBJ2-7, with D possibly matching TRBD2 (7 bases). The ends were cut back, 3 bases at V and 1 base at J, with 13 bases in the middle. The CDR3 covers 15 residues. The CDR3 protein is CASSFRGAKSYEQYF. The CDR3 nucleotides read TGTGCCAGCAGTTTTCGGGGGGCGAAATCCTACGAGCAGTACTTC.

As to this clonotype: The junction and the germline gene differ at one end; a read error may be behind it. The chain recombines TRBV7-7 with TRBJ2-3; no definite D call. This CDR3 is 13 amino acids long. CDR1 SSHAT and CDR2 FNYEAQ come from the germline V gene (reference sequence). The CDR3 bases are TGTGCTAGCAGCTATACCCCAACAGATACGCAGTATTTT. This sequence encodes CASSYTPTDTQYF.

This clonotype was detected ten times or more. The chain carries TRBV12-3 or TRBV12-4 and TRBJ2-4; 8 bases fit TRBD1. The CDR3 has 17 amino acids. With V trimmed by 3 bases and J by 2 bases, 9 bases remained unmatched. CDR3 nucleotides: TGTGCCAGCAGTTTGGCCTCAGGGGGCGCATCCAAAAACATTCAGTACTTC. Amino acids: CASSLASGGASKNIQYF.

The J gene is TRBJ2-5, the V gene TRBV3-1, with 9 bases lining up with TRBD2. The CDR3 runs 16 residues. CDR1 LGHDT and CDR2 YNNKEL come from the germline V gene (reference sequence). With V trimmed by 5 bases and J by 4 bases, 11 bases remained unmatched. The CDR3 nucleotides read TGTGCCAGCAGCGTGGCGGGGGGGCCGTATCGAGAGACCCAGTACTTC. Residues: CASSVAGGPYRETQYF.

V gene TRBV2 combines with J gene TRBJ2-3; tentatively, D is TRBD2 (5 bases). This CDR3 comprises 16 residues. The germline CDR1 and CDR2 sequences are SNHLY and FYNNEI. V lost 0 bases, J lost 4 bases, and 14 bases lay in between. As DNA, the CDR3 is TGTGCCAGCAGTGAAGCGCTATTAGCGCGAGCAGATACGCAGTATTTT. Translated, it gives CASSEALLARADTQYF.

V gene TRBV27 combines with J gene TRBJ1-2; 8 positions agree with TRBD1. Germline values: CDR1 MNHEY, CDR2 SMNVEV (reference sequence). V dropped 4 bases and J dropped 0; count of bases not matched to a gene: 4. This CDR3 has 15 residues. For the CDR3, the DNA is TGTGCCAGCAGTTCATCGGGACAGGCTAACTATGGCTACACCTTC. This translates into CASSSSGQANYGYTF.

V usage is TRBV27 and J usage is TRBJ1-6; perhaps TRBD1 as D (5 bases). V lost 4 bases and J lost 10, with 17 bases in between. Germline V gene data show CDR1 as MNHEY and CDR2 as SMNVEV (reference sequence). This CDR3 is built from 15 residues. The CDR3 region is CASSSRRIRESPLHF. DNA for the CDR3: TGTGCCAGCAGTTCAAGACGAATCAGGGAATCACCCCTCCACTTT.

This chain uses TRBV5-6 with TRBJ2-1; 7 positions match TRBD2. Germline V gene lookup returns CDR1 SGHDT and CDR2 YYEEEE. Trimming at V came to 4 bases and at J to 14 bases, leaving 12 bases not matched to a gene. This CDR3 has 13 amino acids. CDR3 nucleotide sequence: TGTGCCAGCAGCCCGACCGCCGGGACTACCGAGTTCTTC. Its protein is CASSPTAGTTEFF.

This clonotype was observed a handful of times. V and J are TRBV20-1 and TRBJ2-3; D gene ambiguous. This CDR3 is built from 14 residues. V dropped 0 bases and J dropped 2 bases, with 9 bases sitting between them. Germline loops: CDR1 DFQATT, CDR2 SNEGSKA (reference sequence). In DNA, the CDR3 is TGCAGTGCTAGAGAAGGACGGTTCACAGATACGCAGTATTTT. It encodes CSAREGRFTDTQYF.

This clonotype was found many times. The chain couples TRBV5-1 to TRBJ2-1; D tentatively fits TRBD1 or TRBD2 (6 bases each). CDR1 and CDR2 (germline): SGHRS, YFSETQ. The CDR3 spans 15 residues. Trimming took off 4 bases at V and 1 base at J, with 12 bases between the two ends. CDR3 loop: CASSPGGGSYNEQFF. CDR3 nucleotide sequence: TGCGCCAGCAGCCCCGGAGGGGGTTCCTACAATGAGCAGTTCTTC.

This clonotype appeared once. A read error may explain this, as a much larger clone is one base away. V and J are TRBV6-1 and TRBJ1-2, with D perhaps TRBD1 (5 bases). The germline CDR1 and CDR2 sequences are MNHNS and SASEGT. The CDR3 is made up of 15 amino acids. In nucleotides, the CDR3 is TGTCCCAGCCTCAACCGGGACCGATCTAACTATGGCTACACCTTC. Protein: CPSLNRDRSNYGYTF.

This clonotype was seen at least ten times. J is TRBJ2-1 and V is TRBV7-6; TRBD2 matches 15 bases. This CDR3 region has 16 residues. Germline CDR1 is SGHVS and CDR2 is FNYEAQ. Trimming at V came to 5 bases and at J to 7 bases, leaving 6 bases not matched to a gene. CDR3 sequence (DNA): TGTGCCAGCAGCCAGGGACTAGCGGGGGGAGGGAATGAGCAGTTCTTC. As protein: CASSQGLAGGGNEQFF.

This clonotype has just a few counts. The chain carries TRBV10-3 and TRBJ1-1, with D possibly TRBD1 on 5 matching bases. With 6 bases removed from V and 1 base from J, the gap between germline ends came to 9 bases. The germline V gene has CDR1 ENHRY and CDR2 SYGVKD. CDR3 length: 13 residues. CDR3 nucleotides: TGTGCCATCAGGAAAGACAGGAACACTGAAGCTTTCTTT. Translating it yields CAIRKDRNTEAFF.

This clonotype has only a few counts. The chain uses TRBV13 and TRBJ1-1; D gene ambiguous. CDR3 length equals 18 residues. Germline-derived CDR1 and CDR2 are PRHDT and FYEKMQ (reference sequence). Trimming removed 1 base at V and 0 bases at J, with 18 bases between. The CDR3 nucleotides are TGTGCCAGCAGCTTAGAAGTGACATTAGAACCCATGAACACTGAAGCTTTCTTT. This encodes CASSLEVTLEPMNTEAFF.

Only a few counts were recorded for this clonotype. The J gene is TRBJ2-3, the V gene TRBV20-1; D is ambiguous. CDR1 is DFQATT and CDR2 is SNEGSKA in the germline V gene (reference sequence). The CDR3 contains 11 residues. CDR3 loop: CFVGNTDTQYF. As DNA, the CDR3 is TGCTTTGTGGGAAACACAGATACGCAGTATTTT.

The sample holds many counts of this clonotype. For the CDR3, the DNA is TGTGCCAGCAGCTTAGTAGCGGGATTCACAGATACGCAGTATTTT. Amino acids: CASSLVAGFTDTQYF. The V call is TRBV7-2, the J call TRBJ2-3; the match to TRBD2 covers 8 bases. After removal of 1 base from V and 2 bases from J, the junction contained 2 bases not matched to a gene. CDR3 length: 15 residues. Germline assignment: CDR1 SGHTA and CDR2 FQGNSA.

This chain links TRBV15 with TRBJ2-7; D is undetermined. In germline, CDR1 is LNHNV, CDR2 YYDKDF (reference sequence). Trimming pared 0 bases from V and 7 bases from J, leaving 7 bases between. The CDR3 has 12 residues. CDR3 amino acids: CATSRDRWEQYF. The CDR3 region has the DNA TGTGCCACCAGCAGAGATCGGTGGGAGCAGTACTTC.